The text below deals with one T cell receptor beta chain. What this receptor recognizes is not known. No per-base quality is available; no much larger clone lies one base away. Using the deep immunoSEQ assay, multiplex PCR amplified TCR CDR3 regions from genomic DNA. Genomic DNA extracted from each cell subset was distributed evenly over all wells of several immunoSEQ 96-well plates, and each plate served as one replicate. Each replicate PCR for sorted subsets received approximately 220 ng genomic DNA, equal to about 29,000 T cell genomes. The purified libraries were quantified using a Qubit 3.0 fluorometer, sized with a Bioanalyzer 2100, and then quantified again using the KAPA Library Quantification kit. A separate single-read 150-cycle Illumina NextSeq 550 flow cell was used to sequence each immunoSEQ 96-well plate. Turning to the authors' computational methods: Because only junctional sequences without quality scores were contained in the immunoSEQ output, filtering matching that applied to full-length reads could not be performed. To assign V/J genes and CDR3, sequences were annotated against IMGT germline references using PyIR, a Python wrapper for IgBLAST v1.9. Reads were filtered out if the reads had weak V/J assignments (E-value above 1e-6), no CDR3, stop codons, out-of-frame junctions, or ambiguous translated residues. A V3J clonotype was defined by an identical inferred V gene, J gene, and CDR3 amino acid sequence. Percentage overlap between repertoires was computed as shared unique clonotypes divided by the size of the smaller repertoire. Three approaches were used to assess repertoire richness: RTK rarefaction, the Chao1 estimator, and Recon v2.1 estimates of unobserved clonotypes. OLGA was used to compute generation probabilities for all TCRbeta clonotypes that the gDNA method yielded from several donors. Drawn from immuneACCESS, this table holds only the in-frame rearrangements with V and J called that TCRdb kept. Clones are partly lost; checked studies trace under half to an unresolved V gene and leave the rest unexplained. Clone size and V and J calls were adopted from that table, with D and trimming inferred from the DNA. The sample table records 2 million to 3 million clones; 93% of these occur just once. 0.35% to 0.45% of the sample lies in the top ten.

The sample is drawn from a study of shared clonotypes between healthy human individuals (dated by TCRdb to between 2020 and 2021). Regarding the study in general: The cohort included a few men and a couple of women between 18 and 49 years of age. Per donor, three plates each were used for CD4 naive and CD4 memory, two for CD8 naive, and one for CD8 memory. To increase sequencing depth and limit assay-specific biases, TCR repertoire library preparation and sequencing were carried out by different laboratories using diverse techniques. To estimate repertoire size and how much clonotype sharing occurs between individuals, the study deeply sequenced the blood TCR repertoires of several healthy adults. Between about 0.85 and 8.9 billion PBMCs per donor were obtained by leukapheresis. Study-wide conclusions, independent of this receptor: Compared with non-shared clonotypes, clonotypes shared by all four sorted-subset donors had higher generation probabilities. Only blood was sampled, and tissue TCR repertoires likely differ from those in blood. The genetic and exposure-history diversity represented was limited by the small number of donors. When a handful of donors were compared, the shared fraction of clonotypes was about 5.5% for naive CD4, roughly 3.4% for naive CD8, roughly 2.5% for memory CD4, and 0.4% for memory CD8. Even with the large sequencing depth, rarefaction of the sorted-subset datasets indicated that sequencing was incomplete. Based on pairwise subsampling, the degree of clonotype sharing among donors was expected to be affected by sequencing depth. Estimated clonotype richness was generally larger for naive than for memory subsets.

The donors were healthy, HIV-negative adults with no recently reported acute infections or vaccinations. Every donor was a Caucasian adult living in Nashville, Tennessee, USA. CD4+ T cells were enriched by magnetic negative selection, after which naive cells were positively selected on CD45RA and the negative fraction was taken as the memory subset. Blood was collected by leukapheresis, and PBMCs were isolated by Ficoll-Histopaque density gradient centrifugation and then cryopreserved in liquid nitrogen vapor phase. Purity and quantity of every magnetically sorted T cell population were checked by analytical flow cytometry. From each sorted fraction, genomic DNA was isolated and quantified by UV absorbance on a Nanodrop 2000c. From the germline V gene, CDR1 is SGHTS and CDR2 is YDEGEE. Between the V and J ends, shortened by 4 bases and 2 bases respectively, the junction contains 18 bases. CDR3 length: 17 amino acids, cysteine to phenylalanine. Just CDR3 DNA is preserved here, 51 bases in frame from base 1.

The sequenced sample was naive CD4+ T cells from PBMCs. The cell subset or site label of this sample denotes: CD45RA+ positively selected. The source is a man between 18 and 35 years old in good health. Some clones in this sample may be carry-over from other donors' samples. Recombination linked TRBV5-8 to TRBJ1-4; the D gene is not confidently resolved. The CDR3 region: CASSPAQGRSTNEKLFF. The bases are TGTGCCAGCAGCCCAGCCCAAGGCAGGTCCACTAATGAAAAACTGTTTTTT.